The 29 T cell receptor beta chains reported below all come from one sample, sequenced in a study of response to subunit inactivated influenza vaccine. TCRdb re-derived calls from the RT-PCR reads in MiXCR, one entry per CDR3 protein. Of under 750,000 distinct CDR3 sequences in the sample, about an eighth were seen once. The sequencing here drew on PBMCs from blood, taken on the day of vaccination. These receptors came from a man in his forties or fifties who received an inactivated influenza vaccine.

This clonotype was picked up a small number of times. This chain links TRBV7-2 with TRBJ2-3; 8 bases line up with TRBD2. J gave up 4 bases and V 2 bases, and 5 bases lay outside the gene matches. The germline V gene has CDR1 SGHTA and CDR2 FQGNSA. The CDR3 is 15 amino acids. CDR3 region: CASSLTSGSADTQYF. The CDR3 DNA follows: TGTGCCAGCAGCTTAACCAGCGGGAGTGCAGATACGCAGTATTTT.

This clonotype appeared many times. The CDR3 region has the DNA TGTGCCAGCAGTAGACTAGCGGTTTATAATGAGCAGTTCTTC. This encodes CASSRLAVYNEQFF. The chain employs TRBV6-1 and TRBJ2-1; TRBD2 aligns across 9 bases. The junction had 6 bases not matched to a gene; V was cut back by 5 bases and J by 7 bases. The CDR3 consists of 14 residues. The V gene's germline CDR1 is MNHNS and CDR2 SASEGT.

The CDR3, as DNA: TGTGCCAGCAGCTTAGCTCTTAATGTCTTCGAGACCCAGTACTTC. Encoded protein: CASSLALNVFETQYF. The chain links TRBV7-8 to TRBJ2-5; D unclear. The CDR3 length is 15 residues. V was shortened by 0 bases and J by 5 bases, with 13 bases between the two germline ends. CDR1 and CDR2 from the germline V gene are SGHVS and FQNEAQ.

V is TRBV5-6 and J is TRBJ1-6; D remains unclear. The CDR3 sequence is 17 residues long. Germline CDR1 reads SGHDT; CDR2 reads YYEEEE. V was cut by 7 bases and J by 6 bases, with 23 bases left in between. The DNA of the CDR3 is TGTGCCAGCGGCCCCGGGCTTCCCTGGACGGGTAATTCACCCCTCCACTTT. This sequence encodes CASGPGLPWTGNSPLHF.

This clonotype occurred a few times. The chain has TRBV20-1 and TRBJ2-1; D unresolved. This CDR3 comprises 10 residues. Germline V gene data show CDR1 as DFQATT and CDR2 as SNEGSKA (reference sequence). V was trimmed by 4 bases and J by 8 bases, leaving 6 bases between them. The CDR3 nucleotides are TGCAGTGCTAACCCCCATGAGCAGTTCTTC. Residues: CSANPHEQFF.

This clonotype has at least ten counts. The J gene is TRBJ2-7, the V gene TRBV28, with TRBD2 identical over 10 bases. Per the germline V gene, CDR1 is MDHEN and CDR2 is SYDVKM. The CDR3 covers 16 residues. The J segment lost 5 bases and the V segment lost 4 bases, leaving 11 bases of the junction unmatched. In DNA, the CDR3 is TGTGCCAGCAGTTCCCTTGGGGCTAGCGGGAGCCACGAGCAGTACTTC. Its protein is CASSSLGASGSHEQYF. The entire variable domain, with the rest obtained from reference TRBV28 and TRBJ2-7, is as follows: DVKVTQSSRYLVKRTGEKVFLECVQDMDHENMFWYRQDPGLGLRLIYFSYDVKMKEKGDIPEGYSVSREKKERFSLILESASTNQTSMYLCASSSLGASGSHEQYFGPGTRLTVT.

V is TRBV29-1 and J is TRBJ2-7; no reliable D call. This CDR3 region has 12 residues. Deletions cut 4 bases from V and 2 bases from J, with 9 bases between. Germline lookup yields CDR1 SQVTM and CDR2 ANQGSEA. CDR3 coding DNA: TGCAGCGTTGCCGGCGCAACCTACGAGCAGTACTTC. It yields the protein CSVAGATYEQYF.

This clonotype was seen many times. The J gene is TRBJ2-7, the V gene TRBV3-1; D is uncertain. The V end was cut by 1 base, the J end by 6 bases, with 10 bases between. The CDR3 sequence is 13 residues long. Germline CDR1 reads LGHDT; CDR2 reads YNNKEL (reference sequence). The CDR3: CASSQVAVGEQYF. Here the CDR3 DNA reads TGTGCCAGCAGCCAAGTGGCAGTGGGCGAGCAGTACTTC.

Only a few counts were recorded for this clonotype. The chain recombines TRBV6-5 with TRBJ2-3, with 9 positions matching TRBD2. Germline V lookup: CDR1 MNHEY, CDR2 SVGAGI. The ends lost 3 bases at V and 4 bases at J; junction bases unmatched: 5. The CDR3 is 15 residues long. In DNA, the CDR3 is TGTGCCAGCAGTTATTCTAGCGGGACCCCAGATACGCAGTATTTT. Translation: CASSYSSGTPDTQYF.

This clonotype was counted only a few times. The chain employs TRBV5-1 and TRBJ2-1, with 8 bases fitting TRBD2. Trimming cost V 2 bases and J 7 bases; bases outside gene matches: 5. This CDR3 contains 14 residues. Looked up from germline, CDR1 is SGHRS and CDR2 is YFSETQ. In DNA form, the CDR3 reads TGCGCCAGCAGCTTAGGGACTAGACTGAATGAGCAGTTCTTC. Its protein is CASSLGTRLNEQFF.

At least ten counts were recorded for this clonotype. The gene calls are TRBV20-1 and TRBJ2-7; D might be TRBD1 (6 bases). Germline lookup yields CDR1 DFQATT and CDR2 SNEGSKA (reference sequence). The CDR3 loop spans 16 amino acids. The germline V and J ends were trimmed by 5 bases and 4 bases, with 24 bases remaining between them. The CDR3 protein is CSASGQPNGAPYEQYF. CDR3 coding DNA: TGCAGTGCTTCTGGACAGCCAAACGGTGCTCCGTACGAGCAGTACTTC.

The rearrangement uses TRBV4-1 and TRBJ1-4; D is unclear. The CDR3 consists of 15 residues. Trimming removed 0 bases from V and 6 bases from J, with 11 bases in between. The germline CDR1 and CDR2 sequences are MGHRA and YSYEKL. The CDR3 spells CASSQDTGYYEKLFF. DNA for the CDR3: TGCGCCAGCAGCCAAGATACTGGATATTATGAAAAACTGTTTTTT.

This clonotype was seen a few times. J is TRBJ1-5 and V is TRBV12-3 or TRBV12-4; D not certain. The V and J ends lost 3 bases and 6 bases respectively, with 12 bases between them. The CDR3 is made up of 14 amino acids. The DNA for the CDR3 is TGTGCCAGCAGTTTTGATGGTCCGGGTCAGCCCCAGCATTTT. Translating it yields CASSFDGPGQPQHF.

V is TRBV6-2 or TRBV6-3 and J is TRBJ2-7, with D perhaps matching TRBD2 (6 bases). Looked up from germline, CDR1 is MNHEY and CDR2 is SVGEGT. With 9 bases removed from V and 1 base from J, the gap between germline ends came to 16 bases. The CDR3 spans 14 residues. Here the CDR3 reads CASHSGGRSYEQYF. As DNA, the CDR3 is TGTGCCAGTCATTCCGGGGGTAGGTCCTACGAGCAGTACTTC.

Many counts were recorded for this clonotype. The chain carries TRBV5-1 and TRBJ2-5, with D unresolved. This CDR3 region has 14 residues. In germline, CDR1 is SGHRS, CDR2 YFSETQ. V shed 4 bases and J shed 2 bases, with 12 bases lying between them. The CDR3 bases are TGCGCCAGCAGCAGACAAAACTCACAAGAGACCCAGTACTTC. This translates into CASSRQNSQETQYF.

This clonotype was seen only a few times. The chain links TRBV29-1 to TRBJ2-5; 9 nucleotides line up with TRBD1. Unmatched junction bases numbered 7, after V lost 7 bases and J lost 1 base. The CDR3 totals 14 residues. CDR1 SQVTM and CDR2 ANQGSEA come from the germline V gene. The DNA of the CDR3 is TGCAGCGCGGGACAGGGAACGATCCAAGAGACCCAGTACTTC. This sequence encodes CSAGQGTIQETQYF.

This clonotype has just a few counts. The V call is TRBV20-1, the J call TRBJ2-5; TRBD2 might be the D (5 bases). The V end was cut by 0 bases, the J end by 3 bases, with 14 bases between. The CDR3 spans 15 residues. Germline values: CDR1 DFQATT, CDR2 SNEGSKA (reference sequence). CDR3 sequence (DNA): TGCAGTGCTAGAGATTTTTTGAGGGCAAAAGAGACCCAGTACTTC. It translates to CSARDFLRAKETQYF.

This clonotype has only a few counts. The V call is TRBV6-2 or TRBV6-3, the J call TRBJ2-1; TRBD1 matches 7 bases. The CDR3 is 13 residues long. V gave up 6 bases and J gave up 4 bases; unmatched junction bases: 3. The germline gives CDR1 MNHEY, CDR2 SVGEGT. The CDR3 reads CASRQGRYNEQFF. The CDR3 bases are TGTGCCAGCAGACAGGGGCGGTACAATGAGCAGTTCTTC.

The chain joins TRBV7-2 to TRBJ2-2, with TRBD1 matching over 8 bases. Germline V gives CDR1 SGHTA, CDR2 FQGNSA. The trim removed 3 bases at V and 4 bases at J, leaving 4 bases unmatched. This CDR3 spans 15 amino acids. CDR3 sequence reads: CASSFGTGATGELFF. Here the CDR3 DNA reads TGTGCCAGCAGCTTTGGGACAGGAGCCACCGGGGAGCTGTTTTTT.

This sequence joins TRBV7-2 and TRBJ1-1; D possibly corresponds to TRBD1 (5 bases). Germline V gene data show CDR1 as SGHTA and CDR2 as FQGNSA. Trimming left V 5 bases short and J 10 bases short, with 14 bases between. CDR3 length: 12 amino acids. The CDR3 is CASSLGQGRAFF. CDR3 sequence (DNA): TGTGCCAGCAGCCTTGGGCAGGGACGAGCTTTCTTT.

V gene TRBV7-2 combines with J gene TRBJ1-3; D may be TRBD1 (5 bases). CDR1 is SGHTA and CDR2 is FQGNSA in the germline V gene. CDR3 length: 14 amino acids. V dropped 1 base and J dropped 10 bases, with 14 bases sitting between them. Here the CDR3 reads CASSLEASGTTIYF. The CDR3 nucleotides are TGTGCCAGCAGCTTAGAAGCAAGTGGGACGACCATATATTTT.

V usage is TRBV7-2 and J usage is TRBJ2-4, with D perhaps being TRBD1 or TRBD2 (5 bases each). CDR3 length equals 17 residues. Trimming pared 1 base from V and 8 bases from J, leaving 21 bases between. The V gene's germline CDR1 is SGHTA and CDR2 FQGNSA. Here the CDR3 reads CASSLGTGLGRLDIQYF. The CDR3 bases are TGTGCCAGCAGCTTAGGGACGGGGCTTGGGCGTCTGGACATTCAGTACTTC.

This clonotype has just a few counts. The chain carries TRBV28 and TRBJ2-1; D might be TRBD1 or TRBD2, each matching 5 bases. V lost 6 bases, J lost 6 bases, and 18 bases lay in between. Germline V gene data show CDR1 as MDHEN and CDR2 as SYDVKM. The CDR3 runs 15 residues. The CDR3 reads CASSSAGTSTNEQFF. Here the CDR3 DNA reads TGTGCCAGCAGCTCGGCCGGGACCTCGACCAATGAGCAGTTCTTC. Together with reference TRBV28 and TRBJ2-1, the CDR3 gives the full variable domain: DVKVTQSSRYLVKRTGEKVFLECVQDMDHENMFWYRQDPGLGLRLIYFSYDVKMKEKGDIPEGYSVSREKKERFSLILESASTNQTSMYLCASSSAGTSTNEQFFGPGTRLTVL.

This clonotype was observed a few times. This chain connects TRBV12-3 or TRBV12-4 to TRBJ2-1; 7 bases align to TRBD1. The CDR3 sequence is 16 residues long. The V and J ends lost 5 bases and 4 bases, in that order; junction bases with no gene match: 11. The CDR3 protein is CASSPEGARGYNEQFF. The CDR3 DNA is TGTGCCAGCAGTCCCGAGGGGGCGAGGGGATACAATGAGCAGTTCTTC.

The chain links TRBV6-2 or TRBV6-3 to TRBJ2-1; D is unclear. V lost 2 bases and J lost 4, with 9 bases in between. There are 14 residues in the CDR3. Germline V gene sequence: CDR1 MNHEY, CDR2 SVGEGT. DNA for the CDR3: TGTGCCAGCAGTTACGGCGGTTATTACAATGAGCAGTTCTTC. It specifies CASSYGGYYNEQFF.

This clonotype was detected many times. The rearrangement links TRBV10-3 to TRBJ2-7; 9 bases map to TRBD1. The CDR3 runs 13 residues. The V gene's germline CDR1 is ENHRY and CDR2 SYGVKD. The V gene end was trimmed by 10 bases and the J gene end by 1 base; junction bases not matched to a gene: 5. The CDR3 DNA reads TGTGCCACCCGGGACAGGGAGTCCTACGAGCAGTACTTC. Protein: CATRDRESYEQYF.

V usage is TRBV12-3 or TRBV12-4 and J usage is TRBJ1-2, with 8 bases that match TRBD1. The J segment lost 5 bases and the V segment lost 8 bases, leaving 4 bases of the junction unmatched. The CDR3 totals 12 residues. Written as DNA, the CDR3 is TGTGCCAGCCAGGGGGCAGGATATGGCTACACCTTC. It specifies CASQGAGYGYTF.

This clonotype was observed many times. This chain links TRBV5-1 with TRBJ2-5; D remains unclear. The V gene's germline CDR1 is SGHRS and CDR2 YFSETQ. The CDR3 has 13 residues. The V end was cut by 3 bases, the J end by 5 bases, with 11 bases between. The CDR3 DNA reads TGCGCCAGCAGCTATGGGAATAGGGAGACCCAGTACTTC. Its translation: CASSYGNRETQYF. Full variable domain (outside the CDR3, taken from reference TRBV5-1 and TRBJ2-5): KAGVTQTPRYLIKTRGQQVTLSCSPISGHRSVSWYQQTPGQGLQFLFEYFSETQRNKGNFPGRFSGRQFSNSRSEMNVSTLELGDSALYLCASSYGNRETQYFGPGTRLLVL.

This clonotype has more than one count but fewer than ten. This sequence joins TRBV19 and TRBJ1-4; no reliable D call. Per germline, CDR1 LNHDA and CDR2 SQIVND (reference sequence). V was trimmed by 7 bases and J by 0 bases, leaving 9 bases between them. There are 14 residues in the CDR3. CDR3 DNA sequence: TGTGCCAGTAAACACCATTCAACTAATGAAAAACTGTTTTTT. Amino acid sequence: CASKHHSTNEKLFF.